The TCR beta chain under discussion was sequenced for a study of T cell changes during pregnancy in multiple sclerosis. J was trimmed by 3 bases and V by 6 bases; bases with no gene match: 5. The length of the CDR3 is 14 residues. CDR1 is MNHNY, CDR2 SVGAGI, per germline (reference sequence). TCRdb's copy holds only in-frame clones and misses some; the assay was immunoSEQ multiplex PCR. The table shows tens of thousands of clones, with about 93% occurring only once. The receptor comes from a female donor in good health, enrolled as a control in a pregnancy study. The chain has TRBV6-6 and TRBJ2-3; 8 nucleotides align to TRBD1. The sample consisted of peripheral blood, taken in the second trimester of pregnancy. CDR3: CASSYGQGTDTQYF. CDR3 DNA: TGTGCCAGCAGCTACGGACAGGGAACAGATACGCAGTATTTT.